The source of this T cell receptor beta chain is a study of blood T cell repertoires in COVID-19. Study details: Spain, Italy and the United States supplied samples that represented acute and convalescent COVID-19. Sources were T cells, B-cell-depleted T cells, or PBMCs; the material itself was cDNA or gDNA.

Original data processing: Counts of nucleated cells, estimated from reference gene primer amplification, were obtained. Measured with immunoSEQ multiplex PCR; TCRdb has only the in-frame clones, and not every one. V, J and clone size derive from that table, while D and trimming were established from the DNA sequence. The sample shows some 60,000 clones, around 82% of them seen only once. Germline V gene lookup returns CDR1 MNHEY and CDR2 SVGAGI. The CDR3 contains 15 residues. Trimming left V 0 bases short and J 1 base short, with 9 bases between. The clonotype originates from a man aged 55 to 70 with acute or convalescent COVID-19. Sequenced input: peripheral blood. The chain uses TRBV6-5 and TRBJ1-1; weak D call: TRBD1 (5 bases). For the CDR3, the DNA is TGTGCCAGCAGTTACTCAGCCAGGGCGAACACTGAAGCTTTCTTT. This sequence encodes CASSYSARANTEAFF.